This T cell receptor (beta chain) is from a study of CD8+ T cells in alopecia areata. V was clipped by 1 base and J by 8 bases; unmatched bases: 10. The CDR3 runs to 15 residues. Germline CDR1 LNHNV, CDR2 YYDKDF (reference sequence). It was cDNA, reverse transcribed from extracted RNA, that served as the sequencing template. Libraries were prepared by immunoSEQ multiplex PCR; TCRdb keeps only in-frame clonotypes and omits some of them. The table shows approximately 180,000 clones, with 53% occurring only once. Treatment indicated: oral pan-JAK inhibitor, 5-10 mg twice daily. Sequencing used CD8+ T cells sorted from blood, obtained at week 24, from a patient treated with tofacitinib. This TCR came from a human donor with alopecia areata. V is TRBV15 and J is TRBJ1-2; TRBD1 agrees at 7 bases. DNA for the CDR3: TGTGCCACCAGCAGAGGACAGGGTGGGGTTCAAGGCTACACCTTC. Translation gives CATSRGQGGVQGYTF.